This T cell receptor (beta chain) was found in a study of vaccination and CD4 T cells after COVID-19. The Oncomine TCR Beta short-read assay generated sequence data from the DNA of cultured CD4+ T cells. From the PCR reads, TCRdb called clonotypes with MiXCR, one entry per CDR3 protein. The data contain some 5,900 distinct CDR3 sequences, about 35% of them singletons. CDR1 is MNHEY, CDR2 SVGEGT, per germline. The CDR3 consists of 14 residues. V was pared by 8 bases and J by 7 bases, with 8 bases of the junction left unmatched. This clonotype was counted only a few times. The antigen is not known. Treatment defined: approximately 9-day PBMC culture with coronavirus spike peptide pools or control peptides (ViraFEST assay). The unexposed donor provided CD4+ T cells, which were taken before the COVID-19 pandemic (2011-2018).

The origin of this receptor is a human donor in good health. The sequenced material came from CD4+ T cells from blood, cultured in vitro. The chain links TRBV6-2 or TRBV6-3 to TRBJ1-6, with 7 bases lining up with TRBD1. In DNA, the CDR3 is TGTGCCAGCGGGAAAACAGGGGAAAATTCACCCCTCCACTTT. As protein: CASGKTGENSPLHF.